Presented here are 9 T cell receptor beta chains from one specimen sequenced in a study of blood T cell repertoires in COVID-19. The table came from immunoSEQ multiplex PCR; TCRdb's copy has only in-frame clones and leaves some out. The table shows about 140,000 clones, with approximately 88% occurring only once. What was sequenced was peripheral blood. The receptors were gathered from a man in his sixties with active or convalescent COVID-19.

The chain combines TRBV28 with TRBJ1-2; 10 nucleotides match TRBD1. CDR1 MDHEN and CDR2 SYDVKM come from the germline V gene. This CDR3 comprises 13 residues. Trimming cost V 5 bases and J 6 bases; bases outside gene matches: 3. CDR3 loop: CASSLTGGNGYTF. CDR3 DNA sequence: TGTGCCAGCAGTCTGACAGGGGGCAATGGCTACACCTTC.

The chain has TRBV29-1 and TRBJ2-1, with 9 bases matching TRBD2. Trimming took 4 bases from V and 1 from J; bases not matched to a gene: 11. Germline loops: CDR1 SQVTM, CDR2 ANQGSEA. The CDR3 runs to 17 residues. The CDR3 is CSVVGGSGSSSYNEQFF. Written as DNA, the CDR3 is TGCAGCGTTGTCGGAGGTAGCGGGAGTTCATCCTACAATGAGCAGTTCTTC.

This sequence joins TRBV5-4 and TRBJ2-6; possible D gene TRBD1, 5 bases. V lost 1 base and J 2 bases, leaving 7 bases between the germline ends. Germline V lookup: CDR1 SGHNT, CDR2 YYREEE (reference sequence). The length of the CDR3 is 15 residues. The CDR3 protein is CASSLTGPGANVLTF. CDR3 nucleotides: TGTGCCAGCAGCTTGACAGGACCTGGGGCCAACGTCCTGACTTTC.

In this sample, this clone turned up once. The CDR3 sequence: CASSRRDRTSGELFF. The CDR3 nucleotides read TGCGCCAGCAGCCGGCGGGATAGAACCTCCGGGGAGCTGTTTTTT. This rearrangement joins TRBV5-1 to TRBJ2-2; D perhaps matches TRBD2 (6 bases). Germline V gene lookup returns CDR1 SGHRS and CDR2 YFSETQ. There are 15 residues in the CDR3. V was shortened by 4 bases and J by 6 bases, with 16 bases between the two germline ends. The full variable domain, completed using reference TRBV5-1 and TRBJ2-2, is KAGVTQTPRYLIKTRGQQVTLSCSPISGHRSVSWYQQTPGQGLQFLFEYFSETQRNKGNFPGRFSGRQFSNSRSEMNVSTLELGDSALYLCASSRRDRTSGELFFGEGSRLTVL.

The chain employs TRBV21-1 and TRBJ2-7; the D call in the table, TRBD1, was not verified against the DNA. TRBV21-1 represents a pseudogene. CDR3 length equals 20 residues. The CDR3, as DNA: TGTGCCAGCAGCAAAGTTTCCCCCGGACAGGGGGAAGAGAGCTCCTACGAGCAGTACTTC. It codes for CASSKVSPGQGEESSYEQYF.

This clone was detected once. The chain employs TRBV28 and TRBJ2-2, with D perhaps TRBD2 (6 bases). The germline V and J ends were trimmed by 3 bases and 5 bases, with 16 bases remaining between them. The length of the CDR3 is 16 residues. Per germline, CDR1 MDHEN and CDR2 SYDVKM. CDR3 bases: TGTGCCAGCAGTTTGGTGGGAGGCCGTCCAACCGGGGAGCTGTTTTTT. Its translation is CASSLVGGRPTGELFF.

CDR3 sequence reads: CASSLGQTNSPLHF. The CDR3 bases are TGTGCCAGCAGCTTGGGACAGACTAATTCACCCCTCCACTTT. The chain uses TRBV7-2 and TRBJ1-6; 7 bases line up with TRBD1. Germline trimming cut 3 bases from V and 6 bases from J; bases unmatched to any gene: 2. Germline V lookup: CDR1 SGHTA, CDR2 FQGNSA. This CDR3 contains 14 residues.

The chain recombines TRBV24-1 with TRBJ2-1, with TRBD2 identical over 13 bases. The germline CDR1 and CDR2 sequences are KGHDR and SFDVKD. J was trimmed by 7 bases and V by 11 bases; bases with no gene match: 7. The CDR3 is 14 residues long. The CDR3 bases are TGTGCCATCGGACCGGGACTAGCGGGAAATGAGCAGTTCTTC. Translation gives CAIGPGLAGNEQFF.

This clone was seen repeatedly, ten times or more. J is TRBJ1-1 and V is TRBV28, with D maybe TRBD1 (6 bases). This CDR3 has 13 residues. V gave up 3 bases and J gave up 6 bases, with 11 bases separating them. Germline V gene data show CDR1 as MDHEN and CDR2 as SYDVKM. CDR3 bases: TGTGCCAGCAGTTTGACAGGATTCGCTGAAGCTTTCTTT. Translation gives CASSLTGFAEAFF.